This TCR beta chain was recovered during a study of T cell responses to AZD1222 COVID-19 vaccine. This table comes from immunoSEQ multiplex PCR, and its TCRdb copy is limited to in-frame clones, with some not included. The table includes 95,000 to 100,000 clones, less than 85% detected once. Points from the study as a whole: Donors were chiefly white British, with a greater number of females, and clonal diversity was perhaps underestimated. Once two AZD1222 doses were given, Spike-specific TCR breadth and depth went up.

V lost 5 bases and J lost 3, with 13 bases in between. The CDR3 extends over 14 amino acids. Per germline, CDR1 KGHSH and CDR2 LQKENI. A few counts support this clone. The target antigen is unknown. The origin of this receptor is an adult who received the AZD1222 COVID-19 vaccine. This specimen was peripheral blood, taken 28 days after the second AZD1222 dose. This sequence joins TRBV18 and TRBJ1-1, with D possibly TRBD1 on 6 matching bases. The CDR3: CASSSQGTDTEAFF. The CDR3 nucleotides read TGTGCCAGCTCATCCCAGGGGACCGACACTGAAGCTTTCTTT.